This TCR beta chain originates from a study of blood T cells in healthy people across ages. Losses at the gene ends were 7 bases for V and 5 bases for J; bases not matched to a gene: 12. The CDR3 has 15 amino acids. The V gene's germline CDR1 is DFQATT and CDR2 SNEGSKA (reference sequence). Sample-barcoded 5' priming and a J-beta primer mix drove a second PCR of roughly 6 to 12 cycles. Each of the cDNA molecules was tagged by a template-switch adaptor with 12 random nucleotides. Via MiXCR, TCRdb re-called the 5' RACE reads, giving one row per CDR3 protein. The sample has some 1.4 million distinct CDR3 sequences, approximately 38% seen once. Researchers collected about 9.7 milliliters of peripheral blood from every single donor. Notes on the study in general: Naive CD4+ cell counts and diversity both ran higher in long-lived than in aged donors.

This clonotype was counted a few times. Its target is not known. The chain joins TRBV20-1 to TRBJ2-5; 11 bases agree with TRBD2. Input material: blood. This TCR was recovered from a woman aged 18-29 years in good health. The CDR3 DNA sequence: TGCAGTGTTCCCGACTCTAGCGGGGGGTACGAGACCCAGTACTTC. Its protein product is CSVPDSSGGYETQYF.